One and the same sample provided the 26 T cell receptor beta chains below, sequenced in a study of control samples from healthy donors and cancer patients (dated by TCRdb to the early 2020s). The library was made by the immunoSEQ multiplex PCR assay. TCRdb stores this immuneACCESS table with in-frame sequences only. Part of the clones is absent; in the studies checked, under half of the shortfall reflects unresolved V genes, and no reason is known for the rest. Recorded for this sample are 150,000 to 180,000 clones; 94% of them occurred a single time. Together, the top ten hold approximately 5.5% of the sample. What was sequenced was blood. The receptor set was obtained from a man between 35 and 55 years old in good health.

V usage is TRBV7-9 and J usage is TRBJ1-3; the D is unclear. CDR1 is SEHNR and CDR2 is FQNEAQ in the germline V gene (reference sequence). This CDR3 comprises 15 residues. Trimming cost V 6 bases and J 0 bases, with 12 bases left between them. The CDR3 DNA reads TGTGCCAGCAGTCTCGGGTCCCTCTCTGGAAACACCATATATTTT. Protein sequence: CASSLGSLSGNTIYF. Together with reference TRBV7-9 and TRBJ1-3, the CDR3 gives the full variable domain: DTGVSQNPRHKITKRGQNVTFRCDPISEHNRLYWYRQTLGQGPEFLTYFQNEAQLEKSRLLSDRFSAERPKGSFSTLEIQRTEQGDSAMYLCASSLGSLSGNTIYFGEGSWLTVV.

The chain employs TRBV28 and TRBJ1-6, with D maybe TRBD1 (6 bases). Germline V lookup: CDR1 MDHEN, CDR2 SYDVKM. CDR3 length equals 15 residues. V was pared by 5 bases and J by 8 bases, with 16 bases between. CDR3 amino acids: CASSLPTGAHSPLHF. In DNA form, the CDR3 reads TGTGCCAGCAGTCTGCCGACAGGCGCACATTCACCCCTCCACTTT. The whole variable domain, filled in from reference TRBV28 and TRBJ1-6, reads DVKVTQSSRYLVKRTGEKVFLECVQDMDHENMFWYRQDPGLGLRLIYFSYDVKMKEKGDIPEGYSVSREKKERFSLILESASTNQTSMYLCASSLPTGAHSPLHFGNGTRLTVT.

The rearrangement uses TRBV7-9 and TRBJ2-7; 9 bases are a match to TRBD1. The CDR3 runs to 14 residues. The germline V gene has CDR1 SEHNR and CDR2 FQNEAQ (reference sequence). The trim removed 5 bases at V and 4 bases at J, leaving 6 bases unmatched. CDR3 protein: CASSQVGTGYEQYF. As DNA, the CDR3 is TGTGCCAGCAGCCAAGTAGGGACAGGGTACGAGCAGTACTTC.

J is TRBJ1-1 and V is TRBV2; D remains ambiguous. Trimming stripped 6 bases from V and 1 base from J, with 6 bases between. The CDR3 is made up of 12 amino acids. Germline assignment: CDR1 SNHLY and CDR2 FYNNEI. This CDR3 reads CASRGWNTEAFF. The CDR3 coding sequence is TGTGCCAGCAGAGGGTGGAACACTGAAGCTTTCTTT.

The chain uses TRBV6-5 and TRBJ1-6; D remains ambiguous. V lost 0 bases and J lost 7, with 7 bases in between. Germline V lookup: CDR1 MNHEY, CDR2 SVGAGI. There are 14 residues in the CDR3. CDR3 protein: CASSYSTANSPLHF. For the CDR3, the DNA is TGTGCCAGCAGTTACTCTACAGCGAATTCACCCCTCCACTTT.

This clone has only one observation. The chain has TRBV11-2 and TRBJ2-3; no firm D call. CDR1 and CDR2 from the germline V gene are SGHAT and FQNNGV. This CDR3 is 12 amino acids long. V lost 4 bases, J lost 10 bases, and 12 bases lay in between. In DNA, the CDR3 is TGTGCCAGCAGCTCCCTAACACGCTCGCAGTATTTT. Residues: CASSSLTRSQYF. Supplemented by reference TRBV11-2 and TRBJ2-3, the full variable domain reads EAGVAQSPRYKIIEKRQSVAFWCNPISGHATLYWYQQILGQGPKLLIQFQNNGVVDDSQLPKDRFSAERLKGVDSTLKIQPAKLEDSAVYLCASSSLTRSQYFGPGTRLTVL.

The chain uses TRBV4-3 and TRBJ2-1; 11 positions match TRBD1. V lost 0 bases and J lost 9; bases outside the gene matches: 7. This CDR3 region has 16 residues. Germline loops: CDR1 LGHNA, CDR2 YSLEER. The CDR3 nucleotides read TGCGCCAGCAGCCAAGATCAGGGACAGGGGGTTCGTGAGCAGTTCTTC. This sequence encodes CASSQDQGQGVREQFF.

The V and J genes are TRBV2 and TRBJ1-4, with D hard to call. CDR1 and CDR2 (germline): SNHLY, FYNNEI. This CDR3 spans 11 amino acids. Trimming cost V 6 bases and J 8 bases, with 7 bases left between them. The CDR3 loop is CASSLGEKLFF. The CDR3 DNA reads as TGTGCCAGCAGCCTCGGGGAAAAACTGTTTTTT. Combining the CDR3 with reference TRBV2 and TRBJ1-4 gives the whole variable domain EPEVTQTPSHQVTQMGQEVILRCVPISNHLYFYWYRQILGQKVEFLVSFYNNEISEKSEIFDDQFSVERPDGSNFTLKIRSTKLEDSAMYFCASSLGEKLFFGSGTQLSVL.

In this sample, this clone turned up a few times. V usage is TRBV28 and J usage is TRBJ1-3, with D possibly matching TRBD1 (6 bases). V lost 3 bases to trimming and J lost 3 bases, with 15 bases between them. The CDR3 runs to 16 residues. Germline V CDR1 and CDR2: MDHEN, SYDVKM. CDR3 nucleotide sequence: TGTGCCAGCAGTTTGATCCCGGGGGCTTTTGGAAACACCATATATTTT. This gives the protein CASSLIPGAFGNTIYF.

The chain employs TRBV5-5 and TRBJ1-6, with D perhaps TRBD1 (5 bases). The V gene lost 0 bases and the J gene lost 2 bases, with 12 bases spanning the gap. Germline V CDR1 and CDR2: SGHKS, YYEKEE (reference sequence). The CDR3 has 17 residues. CDR3 bases: TGTGCCAGCAGCTTGGTGGCAGGGATCACCTATAATTCACCCCTCCACTTT. This encodes CASSLVAGITYNSPLHF.

This sequence joins TRBV4-3 and TRBJ2-7, with 7 bases lining up with TRBD1. The CDR3 is made up of 15 amino acids. Losses at the gene ends were 3 bases for V and 3 bases for J; bases not matched to a gene: 8. CDR1 LGHNA and CDR2 YSLEER come from the germline V gene. The CDR3 DNA is TGCGCCAGCAGCCAGGCCGGGACAGCTCTCTACGAGCAGTACTTC. Its translation: CASSQAGTALYEQYF.

This clone is a singleton in its sample. CDR3 amino acids: CASSPRGYGYNSPLHF. The CDR3 region has the DNA TGTGCCAGCAGCCCCCGGGGTTATGGCTATAATTCACCCCTCCACTTT. The genes are TRBV11-2 and TRBJ1-6; the D is unclear. In germline, CDR1 is SGHAT, CDR2 FQNNGV. The CDR3 spans 16 residues. V dropped 5 bases and J dropped 3 bases, with 14 bases sitting between them.

This chain joins TRBV5-5 and TRBJ2-7; D tentatively fits TRBD1 or TRBD2 (6 bases each). V was cut by 3 bases and J by 1 base, with 11 bases left in between. Germline V gene lookup returns CDR1 SGHKS and CDR2 YYEKEE (reference sequence). The CDR3 loop spans 14 amino acids. The CDR3 nucleotides read TGTGCCAGCAGCTCGGGGGCCGCTTCCTACGAGCAGTACTTC. Protein sequence: CASSSGAASYEQYF. The full variable domain, its missing parts supplied by reference TRBV5-5 and TRBJ2-7, is DAGVTQSPTHLIKTRGQQVTLRCSPISGHKSVSWYQQVLGQGPQFIFQYYEKEERGRGNFPDRFSARQFPNYSSELNVNALLLGDSALYLCASSSGAASYEQYFGPGTRLTVT.

The chain is built from TRBV14 and TRBJ2-7; no firm D call. CDR1 and CDR2 (germline): SGHDN, FVKESK. V lost 4 bases, J lost 9 bases, and 10 bases lay in between. The length of the CDR3 is 11 residues. In DNA, the CDR3 is TGTGCCAGCAGCCGCGCAGGCAGGCAGTACTTC. Translating gives CASSRAGRQYF.

The chain carries TRBV7-2 and TRBJ2-5; 7 bases match TRBD1. Germline CDR1 reads SGHTA; CDR2 reads FQGNSA. The V gene end was trimmed by 5 bases and the J gene end by 1 base; junction bases not matched to a gene: 7. There are 15 residues in the CDR3. The CDR3 spells CASSPIGTVQETQYF. Written as DNA, the CDR3 is TGTGCCAGCAGCCCTATAGGGACAGTCCAAGAGACCCAGTACTTC.

The genes are TRBV5-1 and TRBJ2-1, with TRBD1 as a possible D gene (5 bases). Germline V gene sequence: CDR1 SGHRS, CDR2 YFSETQ. Trimming pared 1 base from V and 0 bases from J, leaving 11 bases between. This CDR3 has 16 residues. The CDR3 protein is CASSLWQGSSYNEQFF. The CDR3 DNA is TGCGCCAGCAGCTTGTGGCAGGGTAGCTCCTACAATGAGCAGTTCTTC.

This rearrangement joins TRBV18 to TRBJ1-3; no clear D gene. V lost 2 bases and J 2 bases, leaving 16 bases between the germline ends. This CDR3 is 17 amino acids long. The germline CDR1 and CDR2 sequences are KGHSH and LQKENI. This CDR3 is CASSPSAKGGTGNTIYF. CDR3 DNA sequence: TGTGCCAGCTCACCAAGTGCTAAGGGAGGTACTGGAAACACCATATATTTT. Based on the CDR3 plus reference TRBV18 and TRBJ1-3, the full variable domain is NAGVMQNPRHLVRRRGQEARLRCSPMKGHSHVYWYRQLPEEGLKFMVYLQKENIIDESGMPKERFSAEFPKEGPSILRIQQVVRGDSAAYFCASSPSAKGGTGNTIYFGEGSWLTVV.

The chain uses TRBV11-2 and TRBJ2-5; D possibly corresponds to TRBD2 (5 bases). V gave up 3 bases and J gave up 5 bases, with 10 bases separating them. Germline V gives CDR1 SGHAT, CDR2 FQNNGV. CDR3 size: 13 residues. In nucleotides, the CDR3 is TGTGCCAGCAGCTTGTCGTCGGGGGAGACCCAGTACTTC. It yields the protein CASSLSSGETQYF.

This chain joins TRBV2 and TRBJ1-2, with TRBD1 matching 7 bases. The V segment lost 7 bases and the J segment 8 bases; nucleotides outside the gene matches: 4. The CDR3 contains 11 residues. Germline V gene lookup returns CDR1 SNHLY and CDR2 FYNNEI. In DNA, the CDR3 is TGTGCCAGCATCACAGGGGTGGGCTACACCTTC. Its translation: CASITGVGYTF.

This rearrangement joins TRBV10-1 to TRBJ1-1, with 7 bases lining up with TRBD1. Germline V gene lookup returns CDR1 WNHNN and CDR2 SYGVQD (reference sequence). The CDR3 totals 14 residues. The V gene end was trimmed by 4 bases and the J gene end by 5 bases; junction bases not matched to a gene: 7. For the CDR3, the DNA is TGCGCCAGCAGTGCCGGACAGGCAGTTACTGAAGCTTTCTTT. Its protein is CASSAGQAVTEAFF.

Only a few counts were recorded for this clone. The rearrangement uses TRBV6-1 and TRBJ1-2, with TRBD1 matching over 11 bases. The V segment lost 3 bases and the J segment 3 bases; nucleotides outside the gene matches: 3. CDR1 is MNHNS, CDR2 SASEGT, per germline. CDR3 length: 15 residues. CDR3 loop: CASSDRTGGYYGYTF. The CDR3, as DNA: TGTGCCAGCAGTGATAGGACAGGGGGCTACTATGGCTACACCTTC.

The rearrangement links TRBV6-6 to TRBJ1-1, with 7 bases that match TRBD1. The CDR3 has 14 residues. Per the germline V gene, CDR1 is MNHNY and CDR2 is SVGAGI (reference sequence). The V segment lost 8 bases and the J segment 0 bases; nucleotides outside the gene matches: 6. CDR3 in DNA: TGTGCCAGCCGCCTCGGGACAGTGAACACTGAAGCTTTCTTT. Its protein product is CASRLGTVNTEAFF.

This chain links TRBV6-4 with TRBJ1-3, with D uncertain. The CDR3 has 15 amino acids. V lost 9 bases, J lost 0 bases, and 15 bases lay in between. The germline gives CDR1 MRHNA, CDR2 SNTAGT. The CDR3 reads CASSEGLLSGNTIYF. CDR3 in DNA: TGTGCCAGTTCAGAGGGTCTCCTCTCTGGAAACACCATATATTTT.

The rearrangement links TRBV21-1 to TRBJ1-1; TRBD1 is the table's D call, not checked against the DNA. TRBV21-1 corresponds to a pseudogene. The CDR3 has 13 amino acids. CDR3 protein: CASSKQGLGEAFF. DNA of the CDR3: TGTGCCAGCAGCAAACAGGGGCTGGGTGAAGCTTTCTTT.

This clone appeared a single time. The chain links TRBV19 to TRBJ1-4; D may be TRBD1 (6 bases). The CDR3 has 13 residues. Germline assignment: CDR1 LNHDA and CDR2 SQIVND (reference sequence). V lost 4 bases to trimming and J lost 7 bases, with 10 bases between them. This chain's CDR3 is CASSTGGSEKLFF. For the CDR3, the DNA is TGTGCCAGTAGTACGGGGGGCTCTGAAAAACTGTTTTTT.

This clone was seen only once. The J gene is TRBJ1-1, the V gene TRBV18; D gene ambiguous. Germline loops: CDR1 KGHSH, CDR2 LQKENI. V was pared by 3 bases and J by 3 bases, with 8 bases between. The CDR3 is made up of 13 amino acids. CDR3 sequence: CASSPAGDTEAFF. CDR3 DNA: TGTGCCAGCTCACCTGCTGGGGACACTGAAGCTTTCTTT.